These 5 T cell receptor beta chains originate from one sample sequenced in a study of cytomegalovirus exposure and HLA in healthy donors (dated by TCRdb to about 2017). The method behind the library was the immunoSEQ multiplex PCR assay. A mixture of 60 forward primers for TCR Vbeta segments and 13 reverse primers for TCR Jbeta segments was used in the multiplex PCR. This immuneACCESS table, as held by TCRdb, lists in-frame sequences with V and J called but not all clones. Of the missing ones, under half trace to an unresolved V gene in checked studies; the others have no known cause. This sample comprises about 180,000 clones, roughly 80% of them detected only once. Jointly, the top ten make up about 7% of the sample. The source material was PBMCs. The receptors were sampled from a man aged 25 to 45 in good health and CMV-seropositive.

The sample holds one count of this clone. The chain uses TRBV27 and TRBJ1-3; 10 positions match TRBD1. Germline CDR1 is MNHEY and CDR2 is SMNVEV (reference sequence). The CDR3 is made up of 22 amino acids. V shed 7 bases and J 2 bases; nucleotides not matched to a gene: 26. The CDR3 DNA is TGTGCCAGCATCGGACCTAGCGGTTTATGGGACAGGGGTAAATCCCCTGGAAACACCATATATTTT. It encodes CASIGPSGLWDRGKSPGNTIYF.

This clone was observed a single time. This chain links TRBV4-1 with TRBJ2-1; 12 bases line up with TRBD2. Per the germline V gene, CDR1 is MGHRA and CDR2 is YSYEKL. V was pared by 4 bases and J by 4 bases, with 5 bases of the junction left unmatched. This CDR3 has 16 amino acids. CDR3 loop: CASSPRTSGKYNEQFF. In DNA, the CDR3 is TGCGCCAGCAGCCCGAGGACTAGCGGGAAATACAATGAGCAGTTCTTC.

The chain uses TRBV28 and TRBJ2-2; the match to TRBD2 covers 8 bases. With 6 bases clipped from V and 4 bases from J, the junction kept 7 bases outside the gene matches. Germline V gene data show CDR1 as MDHEN and CDR2 as SYDVKM. The CDR3 spans 15 residues. The chain's CDR3 is CASRPAGVATGELFF. DNA for the CDR3: TGTGCCAGCAGACCAGCGGGAGTAGCCACCGGGGAGCTGTTTTTT.

The count of this clone is one. This sequence joins TRBV5-6 and TRBJ2-3, with 8 bases aligning to TRBD2. Germline V gives CDR1 SGHDT, CDR2 YYEEEE. The V and J ends lost 2 bases and 0 bases, in that order; junction bases with no gene match: 5. The CDR3 is 16 residues long. The chain's CDR3 is CASSFSGTRSTDTQYF. The CDR3 DNA reads as TGTGCCAGCAGCTTTTCCGGGACTAGGAGCACAGATACGCAGTATTTT.

This clone was counted once. The rearrangement uses TRBV5-6 and TRBJ1-1, with TRBD1 identical over 7 bases. The germline gives CDR1 SGHDT, CDR2 YYEEEE. The CDR3 is 16 amino acids. Trimming at V came to 3 bases and at J to 0 bases, leaving 8 bases not matched to a gene. CDR3 residues: CASSYRGFKMNTEAFF. CDR3 bases: TGTGCCAGCAGCTACAGGGGATTCAAAATGAACACTGAAGCTTTCTTT.